This T cell receptor beta chain was documented in a study of patients with pleural tuberculosis. The CDR3 spans 14 residues. J lost 4 bases, V lost 4 bases, and 4 bases had no gene match. Per germline, CDR1 LGHDT and CDR2 YNNKEL (reference sequence). At least ten counts were recorded for this clonotype. TCRdb fed the reads into MiXCR, producing one record per CDR3 protein. The table lists 45,000 to 60,000 distinct CDR3 sequences, 7.3% of them singletons. The chain has TRBV3-1 and TRBJ1-5, with 7 nucleotides matching TRBD1. The source of this sequence is a human donor with pleural tuberculosis. Here the CDR3 reads CASSLWDSNQPQHF. The CDR3 DNA follows: TGTGCCAGCAGCCTATGGGACAGTAATCAGCCCCAGCATTTT.